Listed here are 5 T cell receptor beta chains from one sample, sequenced in a study of neoadjuvant nivolumab and ipilimumab in lung cancer. Clones were sequenced by immunoSEQ multiplex PCR, and TCRdb holds only the in-frame ones, with some missing. The table shows under 15,000 clones, with around 65% occurring only once. The specimen comprised peripheral blood, sampled after neoadjuvant nivolumab, alone or with ipilimumab, at or shortly before surgery. The receptor source for this set is an adult with non-small cell lung cancer.

The V call is TRBV5-5, the J call TRBJ2-7; D possibly corresponds to TRBD2 (6 bases). This CDR3 is built from 14 residues. V was pared by 5 bases and J by 1 base, with 13 bases between. Germline lookup yields CDR1 SGHKS and CDR2 YYEKEE (reference sequence). The CDR3 loop reads CASSTRLGSYEQYF. The CDR3 DNA sequence: TGTGCCAGCAGTACGAGACTAGGGTCCTACGAGCAGTACTTC. Supplemented by reference TRBV5-5 and TRBJ2-7, the full variable domain reads DAGVTQSPTHLIKTRGQQVTLRCSPISGHKSVSWYQQVLGQGPQFIFQYYEKEERGRGNFPDRFSARQFPNYSSELNVNALLLGDSALYLCASSTRLGSYEQYFGPGTRLTVT.

The chain has TRBV30 and TRBJ2-3, with D possibly called TRBD1 or TRBD2 (5 bases each). The CDR3 is 13 residues long. Germline V CDR1 and CDR2: GTSNPN, SVGIG (reference sequence). CDR3 bases: TGTGGGTTTACAGGCGGTGAGGGAGATACGCAGTATTTT. Translation gives CGFTGGEGDTQYF.

This clone was seen only a few times. This chain connects TRBV6-6 to TRBJ2-3; no clear D. In germline, CDR1 is MNHNY, CDR2 SVGAGI (reference sequence). The CDR3 spans 15 residues. With 0 bases removed from V and 5 bases from J, the gap between germline ends came to 12 bases. CDR3 residues: CASSYSSLTGDTQYF. CDR3 nucleotides: TGTGCCAGCAGTTACTCCTCATTAACGGGAGATACGCAGTATTTT.

This chain connects TRBV7-9 to TRBJ1-1; D gene uncertain. Germline CDR1 reads SEHNR; CDR2 reads FQNEAQ (reference sequence). The CDR3 is 11 residues long. V dropped 2 bases and J dropped 9 bases, with 7 bases sitting between them. CDR3 in DNA: TGTGCCAGCAGCTTAAGCCGAAAAGCTTTCTTT. This sequence encodes CASSLSRKAFF.

The CDR3 nucleotides are TGTGCCAGCAGCTTAGCGAGGGGGGAAGTTGTCATGGGCTACACCTTC. This gives the protein CASSLARGEVVMGYTF. The rearrangement links TRBV7-9 to TRBJ1-2; perhaps TRBD1 as D (6 bases). The CDR3 spans 16 residues. Germline-derived CDR1 and CDR2 are SEHNR and FQNEAQ (reference sequence). Trimming shortened V by 0 bases and J by 8 bases, and 19 bases separated the two germline ends.